Listed here is a single T cell receptor beta chain. This record belongs to a study of blood T cell repertoires in COVID-19. Overall study: PBMCs, B-cell-depleted T cells, or T cells were the source of the cDNA or gDNA that made up the material.

Generated by immunoSEQ multiplex PCR, the TCRdb table keeps only in-frame clones and is missing some. The sample records 200,000 to 250,000 clones, around 90% being singletons. The sample comprised peripheral blood. This receptor was taken from a young man with COVID-19, enrolled during active disease.

CDR3: CASSFEVDTEAFF. CDR3 bases: TGTGCCAGCAGCTTTGAGGTTGACACTGAAGCTTTCTTT. The V gene is TRBV5-6, the J gene TRBJ1-1; D remains ambiguous. The germline gives CDR1 SGHDT, CDR2 YYEEEE. Deletions cut 2 bases from V and 3 bases from J, with 8 bases between. The CDR3 runs 13 residues.